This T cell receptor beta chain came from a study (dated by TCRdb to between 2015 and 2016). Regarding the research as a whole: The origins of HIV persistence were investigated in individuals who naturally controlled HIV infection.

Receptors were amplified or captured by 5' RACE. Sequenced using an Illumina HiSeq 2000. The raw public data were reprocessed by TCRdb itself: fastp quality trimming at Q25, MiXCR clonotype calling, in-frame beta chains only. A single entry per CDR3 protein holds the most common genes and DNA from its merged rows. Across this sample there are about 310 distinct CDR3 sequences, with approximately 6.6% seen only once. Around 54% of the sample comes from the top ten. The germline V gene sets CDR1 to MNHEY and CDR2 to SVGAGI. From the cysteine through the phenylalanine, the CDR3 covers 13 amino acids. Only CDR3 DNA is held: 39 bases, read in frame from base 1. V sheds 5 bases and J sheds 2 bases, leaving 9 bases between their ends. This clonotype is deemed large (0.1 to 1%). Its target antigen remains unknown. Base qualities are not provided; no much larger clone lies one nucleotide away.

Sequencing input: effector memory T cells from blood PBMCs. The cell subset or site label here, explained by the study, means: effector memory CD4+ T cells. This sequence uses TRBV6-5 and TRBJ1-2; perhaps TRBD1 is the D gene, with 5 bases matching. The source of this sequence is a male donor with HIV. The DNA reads TGTGCCAGCAGTGACGGGGGGAACTATGGCTACACCTTC. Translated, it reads CASSDGGNYGYTF.